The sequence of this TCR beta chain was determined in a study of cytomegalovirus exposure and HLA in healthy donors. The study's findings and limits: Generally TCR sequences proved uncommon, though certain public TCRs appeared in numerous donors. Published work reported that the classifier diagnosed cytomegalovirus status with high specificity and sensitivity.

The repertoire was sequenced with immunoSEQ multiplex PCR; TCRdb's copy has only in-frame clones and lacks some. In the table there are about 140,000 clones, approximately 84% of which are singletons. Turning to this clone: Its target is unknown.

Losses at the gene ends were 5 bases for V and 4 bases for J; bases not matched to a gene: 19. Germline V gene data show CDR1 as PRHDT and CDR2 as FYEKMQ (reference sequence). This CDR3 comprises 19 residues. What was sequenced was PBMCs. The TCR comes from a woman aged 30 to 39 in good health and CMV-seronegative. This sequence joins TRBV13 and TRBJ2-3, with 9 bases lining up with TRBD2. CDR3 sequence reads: CASSPGRAGGIPVPDTQYF. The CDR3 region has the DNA TGTGCCAGCAGCCCCGGGAGGGCGGGGGGGATCCCCGTGCCAGATACGCAGTATTTT. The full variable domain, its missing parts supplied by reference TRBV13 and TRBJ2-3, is AAGVIQSPRHLIKEKRETATLKCYPIPRHDTVYWYQQGPGQDPQFLISFYEKMQSDKGSIPDRFSAQQFSDYHSELNMSSLELGDSALYFCASSPGRAGGIPVPDTQYFGPGTRLTVL.